A single sample gave rise to the 28 T cell receptor beta chains below, sequenced in a study of blood T cell repertoires in COVID-19. Profiled with immunoSEQ multiplex PCR; TCRdb holds only in-frame clones, not every one. The table shows approximately 62,000 clones, with 76% occurring only once. The sequenced material came from peripheral blood. The origin of the receptors is a woman in her forties or fifties with active or convalescent COVID-19.

The chain couples TRBV27 to TRBJ2-1, with 14 bases fitting TRBD2. V trimming: 7 bases; J trimming: 2 bases; junction bases outside the gene matches: 7. The CDR3 is 17 residues long. Germline V gene data show CDR1 as MNHEY and CDR2 as SMNVEV (reference sequence). CDR3 coding DNA: TGTGCCAGCAACCAAGGACTAGCGGGAGGCACCTACAATGAGCAGTTCTTC. As protein: CASNQGLAGGTYNEQFF.

This chain links TRBV3-1 (or the pseudogene TRBV3-2) with TRBJ2-6; TRBD1 matches at 7 bases. CDR3 length: 15 residues. Germline lookup yields CDR1 LGHDT and CDR2 YNNKEL (reference sequence). Trimming removed 5 bases from V and 4 bases from J; junction bases left unmatched: 5. CDR3 region: CASSNTGAGANVLTF. The CDR3 bases are TGTGCCAGCAGCAATACAGGGGCAGGGGCCAACGTCCTGACTTTC.

The gene calls are TRBV12-3 or TRBV12-4 and TRBJ1-3; tentative D call: TRBD1 (6 bases). V was pared by 4 bases and J by 7 bases, with 11 bases between. CDR3 length: 13 amino acids. As DNA, the CDR3 is TGTGCCAGCAGTTCTACAGGGTTGAACACCATATATTTT. Protein: CASSSTGLNTIYF.

The rearrangement uses TRBV9 and TRBJ1-1; weak D call: TRBD1 (5 bases). V shed 3 bases and J shed 0 bases, with 9 bases lying between them. Germline loops: CDR1 SGDLS, CDR2 YYNGEE. The CDR3 contains 14 residues. The CDR3 DNA follows: TGTGCCAGCAGCGAGACAGCTTTGAACACTGAAGCTTTCTTT. Translated, it gives CASSETALNTEAFF.

The rearrangement uses TRBV18 and TRBJ2-1; 7 bases line up with TRBD2. The V and J ends lost 6 bases and 8 bases, in that order; junction bases with no gene match: 13. The CDR3 length is 15 residues. From germline, CDR1 is KGHSH and CDR2 LQKENI. The CDR3 DNA reads as TGTGCCAGCTCCCCCCAGGGCGGGAGACGGGATGAGCAGTTCTTC. Amino acid sequence: CASSPQGGRRDEQFF.

The chain couples TRBV12-3 or TRBV12-4 to TRBJ2-7; 10 positions agree with TRBD2. The CDR3 is 13 amino acids. The V segment lost 5 bases and the J segment 6 bases; nucleotides outside the gene matches: 4. The CDR3 DNA is TGTGCCAGCAGTACCGGACTAGCGGTCGAGCAGTACTTC. Protein sequence: CASSTGLAVEQYF.

The rearrangement uses TRBV5-1 and TRBJ2-5; tentative D call: TRBD1 (6 bases). CDR1 is SGHRS, CDR2 YFSETQ, per germline. Trimming removed 1 base at V and 2 bases at J, with 9 bases between. The CDR3 has 14 amino acids. CDR3 in amino acids: CASSLRQGQETQYF. DNA of the CDR3: TGCGCCAGCAGCTTGCGGCAGGGGCAAGAGACCCAGTACTTC.

This clone appeared once. V usage is TRBV5-4 and J usage is TRBJ2-6; maybe TRBD1 (5 bases). CDR3 length equals 14 residues. The V gene's germline CDR1 is SGHNT and CDR2 YYREEE (reference sequence). Trimming cost V 4 bases and J 0 bases, with 5 bases left between them. Here the CDR3 DNA reads TGTGCCAGCAGCGACAGCTCTGGGGCCAACGTCCTGACTTTC. Translated: CASSDSSGANVLTF.

The V and J genes are TRBV5-4 and TRBJ2-3; D is possibly TRBD1 (5 bases). The CDR3 consists of 14 residues. Trimming removed 5 bases from V and 1 base from J, with 11 bases in between. Germline loops: CDR1 SGHNT, CDR2 YYREEE (reference sequence). In DNA form, the CDR3 reads TGTGCCAGCAGTTATAGGGGCGGCACAGATACGCAGTATTTT. It is translated as CASSYRGGTDTQYF.

V is TRBV7-3 and J is TRBJ1-3, with 7 bases that match TRBD1. Germline CDR1 SGHTA, CDR2 FQGTGA. This CDR3 is built from 16 residues. The junction had 7 bases not matched to a gene; V was cut back by 5 bases and J by 0 bases. CDR3 region: CASSRLGQSSGNTIYF. CDR3 nucleotide sequence: TGTGCCAGCAGCCGCCTGGGACAGAGCTCTGGAAACACCATATATTTT.

V usage is TRBV2 and J usage is TRBJ1-2; TRBD1 might be the D (5 bases). CDR3 length: 13 amino acids. V gave up 3 bases and J gave up 10 bases, with 15 bases separating them. The germline V gene encodes CDR1 SNHLY and CDR2 FYNNEI. The DNA of the CDR3 is TGTGCCAGCAGTGATAGGTACAGGACCTACTACACCTTC. Encoded protein: CASSDRYRTYYTF. The full variable domain, completed using reference TRBV2 and TRBJ1-2, is EPEVTQTPSHQVTQMGQEVILRCVPISNHLYFYWYRQILGQKVEFLVSFYNNEISEKSEIFDDQFSVERPDGSNFTLKIRSTKLEDSAMYFCASSDRYRTYYTFGSGTRLTVV.

The V gene is TRBV11-3, the J gene TRBJ2-7; maybe TRBD2 (5 bases). This CDR3 has 13 residues. With 5 bases removed from V and 0 bases from J, the gap between germline ends came to 8 bases. Germline assignment: CDR1 SGHNT and CDR2 YENEEA. The CDR3 nucleotides are TGTGCCAGCAGCACCGGGGACTCCTACGAGCAGTACTTC. Amino acid sequence: CASSTGDSYEQYF.

This rearrangement joins TRBV7-2 to TRBJ2-5, with TRBD1 identical over 9 bases. V lost 5 bases and J lost 3; bases outside the gene matches: 7. CDR3 length: 15 amino acids. Per the germline V gene, CDR1 is SGHTA and CDR2 is FQGNSA. In nucleotides, the CDR3 is TGTGCCAGCAGCCAATACAGGGGGCGGGAAGAGACCCAGTACTTC. As protein: CASSQYRGREETQYF.

This sequence joins TRBV9 and TRBJ2-5; 10 positions agree with TRBD2. Per the germline V gene, CDR1 is SGDLS and CDR2 is YYNGEE. The CDR3 has 19 amino acids. V dropped 0 bases and J dropped 2; count of bases not matched to a gene: 13. This chain's CDR3 is CASSVGWGASGRWQETQYF. CDR3 DNA: TGTGCCAGCAGCGTAGGATGGGGTGCTAGCGGGAGATGGCAAGAGACCCAGTACTTC. The variable domain in full, completed from reference TRBV9 and TRBJ2-5, reads DSGVTQTPKHLITATGQRVTLRCSPRSGDLSVYWYQQSLDQGLQFLIQYYNGEERAKGNILERFSAQQFPDLHSELNLSSLELGDSALYFCASSVGWGASGRWQETQYFGPGTRLLVL.

V and J are TRBV6-5 and TRBJ1-2; TRBD1 aligns across 9 bases. The CDR3 covers 13 residues. The germline gives CDR1 MNHEY, CDR2 SVGAGI. The J segment lost 8 bases and the V segment lost 6 bases, leaving 7 bases of the junction unmatched. The CDR3 DNA is TGTGCCAGCAGGCGACAGGGGGAGGGCGGCTACACCTTC. Translating it yields CASRRQGEGGYTF.

This chain joins TRBV28 and TRBJ2-7, with 10 nucleotides matching TRBD1. The CDR3 runs 15 residues. V lost 6 bases to trimming and J lost 7 bases; unmatched junction nucleotides: 12. Germline assignment: CDR1 MDHEN and CDR2 SYDVKM. The chain's CDR3 is CASSFGGQGFLEQYF. The CDR3 bases are TGTGCCAGCAGCTTCGGGGGACAGGGGTTTTTGGAGCAGTACTTC.

The chain has TRBV7-2 and TRBJ1-2; D is ambiguous. The germline V gene has CDR1 SGHTA and CDR2 FQGNSA. The CDR3 is 15 amino acids. The ends were cut back, 5 bases at V and 4 bases at J, with 17 bases in the middle. DNA of the CDR3: TGTGCCAGCAGCCCTGGGCTGTCCCGGGGCTATGGCTACACCTTC. Translated: CASSPGLSRGYGYTF.

This clone was seen only a few times. The CDR3 loop reads CASSLVPGGKNTEAFF. The CDR3 nucleotides are TGTGCCAGCAGCTTGGTTCCGGGAGGGAAGAACACTGAAGCTTTCTTT. The V gene is TRBV5-4, the J gene TRBJ1-1; no firm D call. This CDR3 contains 16 residues. Trimming shortened V by 0 bases and J by 1 base, and 13 bases separated the two germline ends. Germline lookup yields CDR1 SGHNT and CDR2 YYREEE (reference sequence). The variable domain in full, completed from reference TRBV5-4 and TRBJ1-1, reads ETGVTQSPTHLIKTRGQQVTLRCSSQSGHNTVSWYQQALGQGPQFIFQYYREEENGRGNFPPRFSGLQFPNYSSELNVNALELDDSALYLCASSLVPGGKNTEAFFGQGTRLTVV.

The chain combines TRBV7-3 with TRBJ2-1, with TRBD2 matching 13 bases. V shed 4 bases, J shed 6 bases, and the junction held 6 bases outside the gene matches. The CDR3 runs 16 residues. Germline assignment: CDR1 SGHTA and CDR2 FQGTGA. This chain's CDR3 is CASSSGWTSGGNEQFF. CDR3 nucleotide sequence: TGTGCCAGCAGCTCTGGATGGACTAGCGGGGGCAATGAGCAGTTCTTC.

V is TRBV18 and J is TRBJ1-1; no firm D call. CDR1 is KGHSH and CDR2 is LQKENI in the germline V gene. The ends were cut back, 2 bases at V and 0 bases at J, with 10 bases in the middle. The CDR3 has 15 amino acids. For the CDR3, the DNA is TGTGCCAGCTCACCAGGGCAGACCATGAACACTGAAGCTTTCTTT. It yields the protein CASSPGQTMNTEAFF.

The genes are TRBV21-1 and TRBJ1-5; the table's D call, TRBD1, was not checked against the DNA. TRBV21-1 is described as a pseudogene. The CDR3 is 13 residues long. DNA for the CDR3: TGTGCCAGCACCGACAGTCTAAATCAGCCCCAGCATTTT. This codes for CASTDSLNQPQHF.

By sample share, this clone is medium-sized (0.01 to 0.1%). J is TRBJ2-3 and V is TRBV27; 9 nucleotides match TRBD1. J lost 2 bases, V lost 7 bases, and 4 bases had no gene match. The CDR3 runs 14 residues. Germline V gives CDR1 MNHEY, CDR2 SMNVEV (reference sequence). The CDR3 sequence: CASTDRGVTDTQYF. CDR3 DNA: TGTGCCAGCACCGACAGGGGGGTCACAGATACGCAGTATTTT.

This chain links TRBV6-2 or TRBV6-3 with TRBJ1-3; D remains unclear. V shed 2 bases and J shed 5 bases, with 19 bases lying between them. The germline V gene has CDR1 MNHEY and CDR2 SVGEGT. The CDR3 runs 17 residues. For the CDR3, the DNA is TGTGCCAGCAGTTACCTTGTCGAGGATGCCGTGCGAAACACCATATATTTT. Encoded protein: CASSYLVEDAVRNTIYF.

The V gene is TRBV12-3 or TRBV12-4, the J gene TRBJ2-1; weak D call: TRBD2 (5 bases). V lost 5 bases, J lost 9 bases, and 14 bases lay in between. This CDR3 is built from 13 residues. DNA of the CDR3: TGTGCCAGCAGTGAACTAGTTCGGGGTGAGCAGTTCTTC. Its protein is CASSELVRGEQFF.

V usage is TRBV2 and J usage is TRBJ1-4; tentative D call: TRBD1 (6 bases). The CDR3 length is 14 residues. The germline V gene encodes CDR1 SNHLY and CDR2 FYNNEI. Trimming left V 3 bases short and J 7 bases short, with 12 bases between. The CDR3 nucleotides read TGTGCCAGCAGTGAGGACAGAAGAAGTGAAAAACTGTTTTTT. It codes for CASSEDRRSEKLFF.

CDR3 sequence reads: CASSENRGYEQYF. For the CDR3, the DNA is TGTGCCAGCAGCGAAAACAGGGGCTACGAGCAGTACTTC. The rearrangement links TRBV13 to TRBJ2-7; 7 bases line up with TRBD1. This CDR3 is 13 amino acids long. Trimming took 5 bases from V and 3 from J; bases not matched to a gene: 4. The germline V gene encodes CDR1 PRHDT and CDR2 FYEKMQ (reference sequence).

The chain couples TRBV27 to TRBJ2-7; 9 bases are a match to TRBD2. V gave up 2 bases and J gave up 4 bases; unmatched junction bases: 9. Germline-derived CDR1 and CDR2 are MNHEY and SMNVEV (reference sequence). The CDR3 extends over 16 amino acids. The CDR3 loop is CASSLKPLAGYYEQYF. CDR3 bases: TGTGCCAGCAGTTTAAAACCCCTAGCGGGATATTACGAGCAGTACTTC.

The chain has TRBV6-5 and TRBJ2-2, with D maybe TRBD2 (5 bases). The CDR3 has 14 residues. Per germline, CDR1 MNHEY and CDR2 SVGAGI. Between the trimmed V and J ends, which lost 7 bases and 1 base, there was a span of 10 bases. The CDR3 region has the DNA TGTGCCAGCAAACGGGATCGGAACACCGGGGAGCTGTTTTTT. Its translation is CASKRDRNTGELFF.